This TCR beta chain was identified in a study of blood T cell repertoires in COVID-19. The overall study: Sources were T cells, B-cell-depleted T cells, or PBMCs; the material itself was cDNA or gDNA.

The authors' processing: Reference gene primer amplification gave nucleated cell count estimates. Using immunoSEQ multiplex PCR, the repertoire was profiled, and TCRdb retains in-frame clones only, with some absent. Clone size and V and J calls were adopted from that table, with D and trimming inferred from the DNA. The table shows 110,000 to 150,000 clones, with around 84% occurring only once. The source is a human donor in a cohort sampled during active COVID-19. The sequencing sample was made of peripheral blood.

CDR3 in DNA: TGTGCCAGCAGTTTACCGGTAGGGGCGAGCAATCAGCCCCAGCATTTT. This sequence encodes CASSLPVGASNQPQHF. This chain links TRBV28 with TRBJ1-5; weak D call: TRBD1 (5 bases). The CDR3 covers 16 residues. Germline V CDR1 and CDR2: MDHEN, SYDVKM. Trimming cost V 2 bases and J 1 base, with 12 bases left between them. The full variable domain, completed using reference TRBV28 and TRBJ1-5, is DVKVTQSSRYLVKRTGEKVFLECVQDMDHENMFWYRQDPGLGLRLIYFSYDVKMKEKGDIPEGYSVSREKKERFSLILESASTNQTSMYLCASSLPVGASNQPQHFGDGTRLSIL.